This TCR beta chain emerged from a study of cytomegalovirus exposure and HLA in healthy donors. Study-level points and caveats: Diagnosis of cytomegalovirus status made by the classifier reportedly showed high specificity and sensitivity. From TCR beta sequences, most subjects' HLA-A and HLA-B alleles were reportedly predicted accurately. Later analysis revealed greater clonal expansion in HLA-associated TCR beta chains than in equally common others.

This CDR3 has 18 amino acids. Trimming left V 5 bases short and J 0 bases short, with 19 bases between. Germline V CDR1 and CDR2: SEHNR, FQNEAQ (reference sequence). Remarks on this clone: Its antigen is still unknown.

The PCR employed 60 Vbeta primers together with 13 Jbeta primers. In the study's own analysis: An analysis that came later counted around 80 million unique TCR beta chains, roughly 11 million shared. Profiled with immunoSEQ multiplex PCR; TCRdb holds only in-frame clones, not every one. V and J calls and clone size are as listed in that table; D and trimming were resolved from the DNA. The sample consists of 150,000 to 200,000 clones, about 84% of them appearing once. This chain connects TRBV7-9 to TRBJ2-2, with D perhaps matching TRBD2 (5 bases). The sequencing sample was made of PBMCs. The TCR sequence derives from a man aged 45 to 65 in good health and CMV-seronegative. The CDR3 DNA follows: TGTGCCAGCAGCGACCCACTTGAGGGCCCAACGAACACCGGGGAGCTGTTTTTT. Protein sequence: CASSDPLEGPTNTGELFF.